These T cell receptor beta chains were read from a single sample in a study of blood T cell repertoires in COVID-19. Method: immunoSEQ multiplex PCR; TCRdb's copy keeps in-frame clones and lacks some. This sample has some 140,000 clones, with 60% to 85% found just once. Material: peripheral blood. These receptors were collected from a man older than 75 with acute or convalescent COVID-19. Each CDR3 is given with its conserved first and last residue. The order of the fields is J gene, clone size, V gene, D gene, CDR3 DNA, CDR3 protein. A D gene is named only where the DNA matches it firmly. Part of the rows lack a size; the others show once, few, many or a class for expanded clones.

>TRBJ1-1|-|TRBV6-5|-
TGTGCCAGCAAGCGGGCAGGGTTTGAAGCTTTCTTT
CASKRAGFEAFF
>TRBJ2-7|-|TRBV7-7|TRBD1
TGTGCTAGCAGCTCAGGGACAGAGTTACATTACGAGCAGTACTTC
CASSSGTELHYEQYF
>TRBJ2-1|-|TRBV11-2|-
TGTGCCAGCAGCTTTGGAGGGGCTTCGAATGAGCAGTTCTTC
CASSFGGASNEQFF
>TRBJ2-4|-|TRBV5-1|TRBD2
TGCGCCAGCAGCCCCGGGGGAGGGGCTAGAAACATTCAGTACTTC
CASSPGGGARNIQYF
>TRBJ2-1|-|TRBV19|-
TGTGCCAGTAGTCAATACAATGAGCAGTTCTTC
CASSQYNEQFF
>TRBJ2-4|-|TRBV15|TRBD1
TGTGCCACCAGCGCTGAGGACAGGGGAGTGTGGAACATTCAGTACTTC
CATSAEDRGVWNIQYF
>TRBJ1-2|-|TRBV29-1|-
TGCAGCGTTGAAGAGGGGCGGAAGTATGGCTACACCTTC
CSVEEGRKYGYTF
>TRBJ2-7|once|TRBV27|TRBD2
TGTGCCAGCAACCCCCTCCCCGGGGGGGGGACCTACGAGCAGTACTTC
CASNPLPGGGTYEQYF
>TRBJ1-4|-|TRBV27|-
TGTGCCAGCAGTCAAGCGCCTGAGGGCCTGAAACTGTTTTTT
CASSQAPEGLKLFF
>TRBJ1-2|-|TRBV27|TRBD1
TGTGCCAGCAGTCTAGGGGGACAGGAGCACTATGGCTACACCTTC
CASSLGGQEHYGYTF
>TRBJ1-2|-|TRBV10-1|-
TGCGCCAGCAGTGATCCAGCGGTTACTAACTATGGCTACACCTTC
CASSDPAVTNYGYTF
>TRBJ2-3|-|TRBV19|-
TGTGCCAGTAGTATGCCCCAGGGAATACAAGCTACGCAGTATTTT
CASSMPQGIQATQYF
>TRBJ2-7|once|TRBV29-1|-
TGCAGCGCACGGACAGCGGCCTACGAGCAGTACTTC
CSARTAAYEQYF
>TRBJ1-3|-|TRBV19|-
TGTGCCAGTAGTATAACCAGGGACTCTGGAAACACCATATATTTT
CASSITRDSGNTIYF
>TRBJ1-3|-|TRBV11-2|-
TGTGCCAGCAAAGTGCAGTTCAACTCTGGAAACACCATATATTTT
CASKVQFNSGNTIYF
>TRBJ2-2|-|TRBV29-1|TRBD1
TGCAGCGTCGGGACAGGGAACGTTGTAGGGGAGCTGTTTTTT
CSVGTGNVVGELFF
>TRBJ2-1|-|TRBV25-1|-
TGTGCCAGCAGTGAATGGAAAGGGGTTGTCTACAATGAGCAGTTCTTC
CASSEWKGVVYNEQFF
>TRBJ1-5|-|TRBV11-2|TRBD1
TGTGCCAGCAGCCCCCGGGACAGAAATCAGCCCCAGCATTTT
CASSPRDRNQPQHF
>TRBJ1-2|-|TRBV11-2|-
TGTGCCAGCAGCTCGACCCAGGGGAATGGGTATGGCTACACCTTC
CASSSTQGNGYGYTF
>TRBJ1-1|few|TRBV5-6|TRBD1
TGTGCCAGCAGCTTGGGACAGGGGGCAGGCAGAGCTTTCTTT
CASSLGQGAGRAFF
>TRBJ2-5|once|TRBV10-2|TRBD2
TGCGCCAGCAGACTAGCGGGGGAAGAGACCCAGTACTTC
CASRLAGEETQYF
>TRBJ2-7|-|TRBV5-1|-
TGCGCCAGCAGACAGGACTCCTACGAGCAGTACTTC
CASRQDSYEQYF
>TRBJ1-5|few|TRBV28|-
TGTGCCAGCAGCACAGGGAAGGTACAGCCCCAGCATTTT
CASSTGKVQPQHF
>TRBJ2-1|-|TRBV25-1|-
TGTGCCAGCAGTGAATGGGGGCAGGGCTCCTACAATGAGCAGTTCTTC
CASSEWGQGSYNEQFF
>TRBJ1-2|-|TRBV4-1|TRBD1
TGCGCCAGCAGCCAACCCCGGGACAGCAACTATGGCTACACCTTC
CASSQPRDSNYGYTF
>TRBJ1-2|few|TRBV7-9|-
TGTGCCAGCAGCATGACAGAGAACTATGGCTACACCTTC
CASSMTENYGYTF
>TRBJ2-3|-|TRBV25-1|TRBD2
TGTGCCAGCAGTGTTGCGGGGGGTACAGATACGCAGTATTTT
CASSVAGGTDTQYF
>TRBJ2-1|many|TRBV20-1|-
TGCAGTGCTAGTAGATCAACAGATTCCTACAATGAGCAGTTCTTC
CSASRSTDSYNEQFF
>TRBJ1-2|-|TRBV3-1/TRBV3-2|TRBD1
TGTGCCAGCAGCCAAGATCCCCGGACAGGGGGCGCCGGCTATGGCTACACCTTC
CASSQDPRTGGAGYGYTF
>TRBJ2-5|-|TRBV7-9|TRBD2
TGTGCCAGCAGCTTACCTCCAGGGAGTAGCGGGGCGTACCCAGAGACCCAGTACTTC
CASSLPPGSSGAYPETQYF
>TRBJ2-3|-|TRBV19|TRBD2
TGTGCCAGTAGTTGGCTAGCGGGGGGCACTAGCGGCACAGATACGCAGTATTTT
CASSWLAGGTSGTDTQYF
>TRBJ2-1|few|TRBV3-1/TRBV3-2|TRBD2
TGTGCCAGCAGCCACAGCGGGGGGGCCGGGAGGAATGAGCAGTTCTTC
CASSHSGGAGRNEQFF
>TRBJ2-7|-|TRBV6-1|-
TGTGCCAGCAGTGAAGTCGGGGTCGGCGAGCAGTACTTC
CASSEVGVGEQYF
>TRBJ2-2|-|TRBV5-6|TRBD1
TGTGCCAGCAGCCCTAAGACAGGGGGCGACACCGGGGAGCTGTTTTTT
CASSPKTGGDTGELFF
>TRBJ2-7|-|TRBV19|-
TGTGCCAGTGGCGTTGGGAGCTACGAGCAGTACTTC
CASGVGSYEQYF
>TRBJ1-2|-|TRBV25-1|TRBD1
TGTGCCAGTTACGGGACAGGGGGCGACTATGGCTACACCTTC
CASYGTGGDYGYTF
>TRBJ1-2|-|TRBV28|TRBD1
TGTGCCAGCGGGACAGCTACTTTTAACTATGGCTACACCTTC
CASGTATFNYGYTF
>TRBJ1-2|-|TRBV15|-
TGTGCCACCAGCGCAGGGATTAACTATGGCTACACCTTC
CATSAGINYGYTF
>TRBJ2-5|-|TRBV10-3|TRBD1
TGTGCCATCAGTGATCCGGTTAGGGGGCCCCAGTACTTC
CAISDPVRGPQYF
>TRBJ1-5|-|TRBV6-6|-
TGTGCCAGCAGTTACGACAGACTCAATCAGCCCCAGCATTTT
CASSYDRLNQPQHF
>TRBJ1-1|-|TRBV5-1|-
TGCGCCAGCAGCCTCGGGAATGGGGACACTGAAGCTTTCTTT
CASSLGNGDTEAFF
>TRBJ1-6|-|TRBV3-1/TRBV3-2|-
TGTGCCAGCAGCCAAGATGCGCGACAGAGCAATTCACCCCTCCACTTT
CASSQDARQSNSPLHF
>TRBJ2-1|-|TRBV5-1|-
TGCGCCAGCAGCTTGGCCCAGATCCCCGAGCAGTTCTTC
CASSLAQIPEQFF
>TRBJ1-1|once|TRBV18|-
TGTGCCAGCTCACTAAGAAGCGGGGGTGGGACTGAAGCTTTCTTT
CASSLRSGGGTEAFF
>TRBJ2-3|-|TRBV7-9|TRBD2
TGTGCCAGCAGCCCCCCGGGGCTAGCGGGGAGCCGCACAGATACGCAGTATTTT
CASSPPGLAGSRTDTQYF
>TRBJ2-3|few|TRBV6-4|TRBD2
TGTGCCAGCAGGATAGCGGGGGCTCCTACAGATACGCAGTATTTT
CASRIAGAPTDTQYF
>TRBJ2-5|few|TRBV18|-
TGTGCCAGCTCACCAGGAGGGGACGGACAAGAGACCCAGTACTTC
CASSPGGDGQETQYF
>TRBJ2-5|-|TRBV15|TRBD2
TGTGCCACCAGCGGCAGATGGGGTCATAGCGGGGGGTCCCAAGAGACCCAGTACTTC
CATSGRWGHSGGSQETQYF
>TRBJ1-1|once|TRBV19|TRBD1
TGTGCCAGCGACGATCAGGGGGCGAGGACTGAAGCTTTCTTT
CASDDQGARTEAFF
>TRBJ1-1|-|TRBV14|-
TGTGCCAGCAGCCAAGACTTGACAGCGAACACTGAAGCTTTCTTT
CASSQDLTANTEAFF
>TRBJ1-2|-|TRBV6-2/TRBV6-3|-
TGTGCCAGCAGCCGCGGACAGCGCTGGGGCTACACCTTC
CASSRGQRWGYTF
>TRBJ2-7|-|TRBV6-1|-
TGTGCCAGCAGTGAACATGGGGCGCGGGAGCAGTACTTC
CASSEHGAREQYF